This TCR beta chain is drawn from a study of OX40 agonist ivuxolimab in advanced cancers. Study observations and caveats: The authors also found low normalized T-cell clonal expansion in some nonresponders.

Libraries were prepared by immunoSEQ multiplex PCR; TCRdb keeps only in-frame clonotypes and omits some of them. The sample has about 72,000 clones; roughly 86% are singletons. Drawing of blood for sampling happened at baseline, at cycle 4 day 1, and at cycle 7 day 1. In the case of this clone: Its target is unknown.

The germline V gene encodes CDR1 KGHSH and CDR2 LQKENI. The CDR3 has 15 residues. The ends were cut back, 3 bases at V and 5 bases at J, with 16 bases in the middle. The sequenced sample was CD4+ or CD8+ T cells sorted from blood, obtained in a trial of the OX40 agonist ivuxolimab. The TCR was taken from an adult with an advanced solid tumor such as melanoma, head and neck, liver or kidney cancer. The chain has TRBV18 and TRBJ2-5, with D possibly being TRBD1 (5 bases). CDR3 sequence (DNA): TGTGCCAGCTCACCCCCAGGCAGGGTGTTGGAGACCCAGTACTTC. Protein: CASSPPGRVLETQYF.